This T cell receptor beta chain derives from a study of blood T cell repertoires in COVID-19. The CDR3 has 16 residues. Germline lookup yields CDR1 SGHRS and CDR2 YFSETQ. Deletions cut 0 bases from V and 1 base from J, with 12 bases between. Those enrolled, adults aged roughly 18 to 90 years, came from some 25 US areas. Clones were sequenced by immunoSEQ multiplex PCR, and TCRdb holds only the in-frame ones, with some missing. The sample holds 300,000 to 350,000 clones, over 75% seen once. The receptor comes from a man younger than 40 who had recovered from COVID-19. This rearrangement joins TRBV5-1 to TRBJ2-3, with a possible D match to TRBD2 (6 bases). The sequenced sample consisted of PBMCs or T cells enriched from blood (not recorded which). The CDR3: CASSLGRGIRTDTQYF. CDR3 DNA: TGCGCCAGCAGCTTGGGACGCGGGATCCGCACAGATACGCAGTATTTT.